These 26 T cell receptor beta chains were all obtained from the same sample, sequenced in a study of OX40 agonist ivuxolimab in advanced cancers. The assay was immunoSEQ multiplex PCR, and TCRdb's table has in-frame clones only and misses some. The sample shows more than 55,000 clones, approximately 92% of them seen only once. The sample consisted of CD4+ or CD8+ T cells sorted from blood, taken in a trial of the OX40 agonist ivuxolimab. These receptors originate from an adult with an advanced solid tumor such as melanoma, head and neck, liver or kidney cancer.

This chain uses TRBV28 with TRBJ1-5, with TRBD1 matching 7 bases. Trimming at V came to 1 base and at J to 4 bases, leaving 1 base not matched to a gene. CDR1 is MDHEN and CDR2 is SYDVKM in the germline V gene. The CDR3 extends over 14 amino acids. The CDR3 sequence: CASSLSRGNQPQHF. DNA of the CDR3: TGTGCCAGCAGTTTATCCAGGGGGAATCAGCCCCAGCATTTT.

The chain uses TRBV7-6 and TRBJ2-1, with D possibly matching TRBD1 (6 bases). Per germline, CDR1 SGHVS and CDR2 FNYEAQ. CDR3 size: 15 residues. Trimming left V 6 bases short and J 6 bases short, with 18 bases between. The CDR3 nucleotides read TGTGCCAGCAGATCCGGACAGAAAACTTTCAATGAGCAGTTCTTC. Translated: CASRSGQKTFNEQFF.

The chain couples TRBV5-6 to TRBJ2-3; D remains unclear. This CDR3 is 13 amino acids long. V lost 3 bases to trimming and J lost 2 bases, with 7 bases between them. Germline-derived CDR1 and CDR2 are SGHDT and YYEEEE. The CDR3 coding sequence is TGTGCCAGCAGCTCCCACCTCACAGATACGCAGTATTTT. Its protein is CASSSHLTDTQYF.

The V gene is TRBV11-3, the J gene TRBJ2-1; D uncertain. The CDR3 covers 13 residues. V lost 2 bases and J lost 10, with 12 bases in between. Germline-derived CDR1 and CDR2 are SGHNT and YENEEA. This CDR3 reads CASSLRGQREQFF. The CDR3 nucleotides read TGTGCCAGCAGCTTACGAGGTCAGCGAGAGCAGTTCTTC.

V gene TRBV4-1 combines with J gene TRBJ1-3; tentative D call: TRBD1 (5 bases). Germline V gives CDR1 MGHRA, CDR2 YSYEKL. This CDR3 has 15 amino acids. Trimming shortened V by 4 bases and J by 5 bases, and 15 bases separated the two germline ends. CDR3 sequence (DNA): TGCGCCAGCAGCCCGGGGAGGGGAGTACGAAACACCATATATTTT. Translated: CASSPGRGVRNTIYF.

The rearrangement uses TRBV2 and TRBJ2-5, with a possible D match to TRBD2 (7 bases). From germline, CDR1 is SNHLY and CDR2 FYNNEI. V gave up 5 bases and J gave up 0 bases, with 16 bases separating them. The CDR3 length is 16 residues. CDR3 in amino acids: CASSKGGLMDQETQYF. For the CDR3, the DNA is TGTGCCAGCAGTAAGGGGGGGCTTATGGACCAAGAGACCCAGTACTTC. The variable domain in full, completed from reference TRBV2 and TRBJ2-5, reads EPEVTQTPSHQVTQMGQEVILRCVPISNHLYFYWYRQILGQKVEFLVSFYNNEISEKSEIFDDQFSVERPDGSNFTLKIRSTKLEDSAMYFCASSKGGLMDQETQYFGPGTRLLVL.

The chain links TRBV9 to TRBJ1-3; 8 bases agree with TRBD1. Germline loops: CDR1 SGDLS, CDR2 YYNGEE. The CDR3 has 16 residues. J was trimmed by 4 bases and V by 4 bases; bases with no gene match: 10. CDR3 in amino acids: CASSPGYRGEGNTIYF. The CDR3 DNA is TGTGCCAGCAGCCCGGGTTACAGGGGGGAAGGAAACACCATATATTTT.

The chain uses TRBV19 and TRBJ2-5, with TRBD1 matching 10 bases. The DNA end lines up better with TRBJ2-7; the J call may be wrong. The CDR3 covers 13 residues. Germline CDR1 is LNHDA and CDR2 is SQIVND (reference sequence). The CDR3, as DNA: TGTGCCAGTAGTATGACAGGGGGCCGCGAGCAGTACTTC. It yields the protein CASSMTGGREQYF.

J is TRBJ2-3 and V is TRBV4-3, with D possibly TRBD1 on 5 matching bases. Germline V lookup: CDR1 LGHNA, CDR2 YSLEER. Trimming removed 2 bases from V and 2 bases from J, with 20 bases in between. CDR3 length: 18 amino acids. The CDR3 is CASSQSVWGSPVTDTQYF. The CDR3 DNA reads as TGCGCCAGCAGCCAATCGGTATGGGGCAGCCCAGTCACAGATACGCAGTATTTT.

The gene calls are TRBV5-8 and TRBJ2-3, with D possibly TRBD2 on 6 matching bases. From germline, CDR1 is SGHTS and CDR2 YDEGEE. This CDR3 has 15 residues. With 4 bases removed from V and 0 bases from J, the gap between germline ends came to 12 bases. The CDR3 DNA is TGTGCCAGCAGCCGAACTAGCATTAGCACAGATACGCAGTATTTT. Residues: CASSRTSISTDTQYF.

This chain links TRBV14 with TRBJ2-3, with 8 bases identical to TRBD2. CDR1 is SGHDN, CDR2 FVKESK, per germline. The CDR3 is 16 residues long. The J segment lost 2 bases and the V segment lost 3 bases, leaving 7 bases of the junction unmatched. The chain's CDR3 is CASSHGRGWYTDTQYF. CDR3 bases: TGTGCCAGCAGCCACGGGAGGGGATGGTACACAGATACGCAGTATTTT. Variable domain in full (rest from reference TRBV14 and TRBJ2-3): EAGVTQFPSHSVIEKGQTVTLRCDPISGHDNLYWYRRVMGKEIKFLLHFVKESKQDESGMPNNRFLAERTGGTYSTLKVQPAELEDSGVYFCASSHGRGWYTDTQYFGPGTRLTVL.

The chain uses TRBV7-9 and TRBJ1-1, with 10 positions matching TRBD1. J lost 6 bases, V lost 4 bases, and 5 bases had no gene match. Germline assignment: CDR1 SEHNR and CDR2 FQNEAQ (reference sequence). CDR3 length equals 14 residues. DNA of the CDR3: TGTGCCAGCAGCTCACGGGACAGGGGACCTGAAGCTTTCTTT. It translates to CASSSRDRGPEAFF.

The V gene is TRBV7-2, the J gene TRBJ2-1, with 10 bases that match TRBD2. With 6 bases clipped from V and 4 bases from J, the junction kept 9 bases outside the gene matches. The CDR3 spans 16 residues. Germline assignment: CDR1 SGHTA and CDR2 FQGNSA. CDR3 region: CASSLAGVSLYNEQFF. The CDR3 DNA reads TGTGCCAGCAGTCTAGCGGGAGTATCCCTTTACAATGAGCAGTTCTTC. The full variable domain, its missing parts supplied by reference TRBV7-2 and TRBJ2-1, is GAGVSQSPSNKVTEKGKDVELRCDPISGHTALYWYRQSLGQGLEFLIYFQGNSAPDKSGLPSDRFSAERTGGSVSTLTIQRTQQEDSAVYLCASSLAGVSLYNEQFFGPGTRLTVL.

This clone was observed once. V gene TRBV6-1 combines with J gene TRBJ1-5; a weak D match, TRBD1 (6 bases). Trimming stripped 2 bases from V and 2 bases from J, with 10 bases between. The CDR3 consists of 15 residues. CDR1 MNHNS and CDR2 SASEGT come from the germline V gene. The CDR3 DNA sequence: TGTGCCAGCAGTGAACTCAGGGGAGGCAATCAGCCCCAGCATTTT. Its protein is CASSELRGGNQPQHF.

V usage is TRBV7-9 and J usage is TRBJ2-7, with D perhaps TRBD1 (5 bases). The CDR3 length is 15 residues. With 4 bases removed from V and 2 bases from J, the gap between germline ends came to 15 bases. From germline, CDR1 is SEHNR and CDR2 FQNEAQ (reference sequence). CDR3 residues: CASSSRDRGPYEQYF. CDR3 bases: TGTGCCAGCAGCTCACGAGACAGAGGCCCCTACGAGCAGTACTTC.

The chain recombines TRBV6-5 with TRBJ2-5; D unresolved. The germline gives CDR1 MNHEY, CDR2 SVGAGI. Trimming stripped 1 base from V and 6 bases from J, with 6 bases between. This CDR3 region has 12 residues. As DNA, the CDR3 is TGTGCCAGCAGTTACTTGGGGAAGACCCAGTACTTC. Translated, it gives CASSYLGKTQYF.

The CDR3 loop is CSVGFAGLYEQYF. CDR3 DNA sequence: TGCAGCGTTGGATTTGCGGGACTCTACGAGCAGTACTTC. The rearrangement uses TRBV29-1 and TRBJ2-7, with D possibly being TRBD2 (6 bases). V was cut by 4 bases and J by 3 bases, with 13 bases left in between. Germline V gives CDR1 SQVTM, CDR2 ANQGSEA. The CDR3 runs 13 residues.

The chain couples TRBV5-6 to TRBJ2-3, with 11 bases identical to TRBD2. This CDR3 contains 18 residues. J was trimmed by 6 bases and V by 0 bases; bases with no gene match: 12. The germline V gene encodes CDR1 SGHDT and CDR2 YYEEEE. The CDR3 loop reads CASSLGGLAVPHVDTQYF. The CDR3 bases are TGTGCCAGCAGCTTGGGGGGACTAGCGGTGCCTCACGTCGATACGCAGTATTTT.

The chain links TRBV7-9 to TRBJ2-1, with 9 bases fitting TRBD2. This CDR3 is 15 amino acids long. V lost 3 bases, J lost 9 bases, and 9 bases stayed unmatched. The V gene's germline CDR1 is SEHNR and CDR2 FQNEAQ (reference sequence). CDR3 residues: CASSFGGGVNSEQFF. The CDR3 coding sequence is TGTGCCAGCAGCTTTGGCGGGGGGGTTAACAGTGAGCAGTTCTTC.

J is TRBJ1-1 and V is TRBV9, with D unresolved. V was clipped by 4 bases and J by 0 bases, with 7 bases between them. The germline V gene has CDR1 SGDLS and CDR2 YYNGEE. The CDR3 has 13 residues. The CDR3 DNA is TGTGCCAGCAGCTCTCAGATGAACACTGAAGCTTTCTTT. Protein product: CASSSQMNTEAFF.

This chain uses TRBV14 with TRBJ2-7, with a possible D match to TRBD2 (6 bases). V was shortened by 4 bases and J by 5 bases, with 9 bases between the two germline ends. This CDR3 is 12 amino acids long. CDR1 SGHDN and CDR2 FVKESK come from the germline V gene. CDR3 amino acids: CASSLRRDEQYF. Written as DNA, the CDR3 is TGTGCCAGCAGCCTCAGGAGGGACGAGCAGTACTTC.

Here the CDR3 reads CASSAGRNEQYF. The DNA for the CDR3 is TGTGCCAGTAGTGCAGGGAGAAACGAGCAGTACTTC. The chain uses TRBV19 and TRBJ2-7; D may be TRBD1 or TRBD2 (5 bases each). Germline V gives CDR1 LNHDA, CDR2 SQIVND (reference sequence). V was clipped by 5 bases and J by 5 bases, with 10 bases between them. There are 12 residues in the CDR3.

The V gene is TRBV10-3, the J gene TRBJ1-1; 7 positions match TRBD1. The CDR3 extends over 14 amino acids. Germline values: CDR1 ENHRY, CDR2 SYGVKD. The V gene end was trimmed by 2 bases and the J gene end by 6 bases; junction bases not matched to a gene: 6. CDR3 loop: CAISETDRVPEAFF. Here the CDR3 DNA reads TGTGCCATCAGTGAGACCGACAGGGTCCCTGAAGCTTTCTTT.

The table lists this clone with a count of one. This chain uses TRBV7-3 with TRBJ2-2; D gene ambiguous. Trimming removed 2 bases at V and 3 bases at J, with 4 bases between. CDR3 size: 13 residues. Looked up from germline, CDR1 is SGHTA and CDR2 is FQGTGA. DNA of the CDR3: TGTGCCAGCAGCTTATGGGACACCGGGGAGCTGTTTTTT. This translates into CASSLWDTGELFF.

The V gene is TRBV2, the J gene TRBJ1-6, with 9 bases matching TRBD1. Germline V lookup: CDR1 SNHLY, CDR2 FYNNEI. V trimming: 1 base; J trimming: 9 bases; junction bases outside the gene matches: 10. The CDR3 length is 17 residues. Written as DNA, the CDR3 is TGTGCCAGCAGTGAAGAACAGGGGGCGCGGATTAGTTCACCCCTCCACTTT. Protein product: CASSEEQGARISSPLHF.

The chain carries TRBV5-4 and TRBJ2-7; 7 bases agree with TRBD1. CDR1 is SGHNT, CDR2 YYREEE, per germline (reference sequence). The CDR3 is made up of 16 amino acids. The junction had 11 bases not matched to a gene; V was cut back by 3 bases and J by 2 bases. The DNA for the CDR3 is TGTGCCAGCAGCTCAAACGTCGGGACAGCAACCTACGAGCAGTACTTC. This encodes CASSSNVGTATYEQYF. Filled out from reference TRBV5-4 and TRBJ2-7, the complete variable domain reads ETGVTQSPTHLIKTRGQQVTLRCSSQSGHNTVSWYQQALGQGPQFIFQYYREEENGRGNFPPRFSGLQFPNYSSELNVNALELDDSALYLCASSSNVGTATYEQYFGPGTRLTVT.